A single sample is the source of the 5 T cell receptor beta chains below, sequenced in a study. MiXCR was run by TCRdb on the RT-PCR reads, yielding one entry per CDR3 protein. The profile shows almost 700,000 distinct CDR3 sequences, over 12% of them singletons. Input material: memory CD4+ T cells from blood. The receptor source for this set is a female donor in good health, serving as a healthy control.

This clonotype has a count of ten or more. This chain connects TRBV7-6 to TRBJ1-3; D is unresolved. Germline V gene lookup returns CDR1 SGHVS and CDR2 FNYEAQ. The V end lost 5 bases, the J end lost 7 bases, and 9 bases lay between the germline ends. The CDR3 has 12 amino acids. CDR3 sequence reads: CASSPRSNTIYF. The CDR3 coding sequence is TGTGCCAGCAGCCCACGTTCCAACACCATATATTTT.

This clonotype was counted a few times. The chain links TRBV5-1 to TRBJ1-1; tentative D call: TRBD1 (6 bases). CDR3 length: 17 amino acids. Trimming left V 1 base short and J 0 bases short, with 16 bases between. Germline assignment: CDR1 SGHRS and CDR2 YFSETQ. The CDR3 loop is CASSLQGSGGLNTEAFF. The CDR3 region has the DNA TGCGCCAGCAGCTTGCAGGGGAGTGGGGGTTTGAACACTGAAGCTTTCTTT.

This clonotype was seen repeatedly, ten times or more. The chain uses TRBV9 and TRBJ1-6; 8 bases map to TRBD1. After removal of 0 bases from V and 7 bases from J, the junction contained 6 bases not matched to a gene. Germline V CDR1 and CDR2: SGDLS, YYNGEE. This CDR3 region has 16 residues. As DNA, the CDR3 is TGTGCCAGCAGCGTAGCCCCGACAGGGGTAAATTCACCCCTCCACTTT. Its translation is CASSVAPTGVNSPLHF.

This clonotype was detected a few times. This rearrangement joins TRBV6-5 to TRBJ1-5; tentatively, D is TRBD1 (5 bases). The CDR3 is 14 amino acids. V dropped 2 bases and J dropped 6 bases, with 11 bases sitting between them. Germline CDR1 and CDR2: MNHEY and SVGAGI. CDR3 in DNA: TGTGCCAGCAGTTACGCCAGGGATGTTCAGCCCCAGCATTTT. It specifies CASSYARDVQPQHF.

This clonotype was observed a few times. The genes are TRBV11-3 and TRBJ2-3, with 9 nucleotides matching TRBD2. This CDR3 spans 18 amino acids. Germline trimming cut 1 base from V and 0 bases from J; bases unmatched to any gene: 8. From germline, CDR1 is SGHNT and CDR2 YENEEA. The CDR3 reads CASSLGAGGPTSTDTQYF. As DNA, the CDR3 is TGTGCCAGCAGCTTAGGAGCGGGAGGTCCAACTAGCACAGATACGCAGTATTTT.